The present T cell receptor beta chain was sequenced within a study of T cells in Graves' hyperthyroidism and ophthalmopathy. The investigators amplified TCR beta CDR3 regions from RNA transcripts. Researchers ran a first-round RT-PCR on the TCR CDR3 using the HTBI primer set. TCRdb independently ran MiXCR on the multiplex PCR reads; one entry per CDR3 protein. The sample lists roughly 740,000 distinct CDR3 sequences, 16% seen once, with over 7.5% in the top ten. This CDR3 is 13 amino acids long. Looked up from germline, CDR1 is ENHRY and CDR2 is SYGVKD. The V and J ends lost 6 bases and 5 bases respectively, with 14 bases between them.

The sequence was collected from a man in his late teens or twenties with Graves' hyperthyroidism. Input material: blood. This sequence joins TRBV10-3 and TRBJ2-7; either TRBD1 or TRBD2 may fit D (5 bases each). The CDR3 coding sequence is TGTGCCATCAGCTCGGGACCGGCAGACGAGCAGTACTTC. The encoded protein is CAISSGPADEQYF.